The entry that follows covers one T cell receptor (beta chain) sequence. This sample is drawn from a study of OX40 agonist ivuxolimab in advanced cancers. Trimming removed 1 base from V and 4 bases from J, with 10 bases in between. The CDR3 sequence is 14 residues long. CDR1 and CDR2 (germline): SGHVS, FNYEAQ. Measured with immunoSEQ multiplex PCR; TCRdb has only the in-frame clones, and not every one. The specimen's table records approximately 88 clones. The sequence was collected from an adult with an advanced solid tumor such as melanoma, head and neck, liver or kidney cancer. This chain joins TRBV7-6 and TRBJ1-2; D possibly corresponds to TRBD1 (6 bases). Specimen collection occurred in a trial of the OX40 agonist ivuxolimab. The CDR3 loop reads CASSLVGGSYGYTF. The CDR3, as DNA: TGTGCCAGCAGCTTAGTGGGGGGCAGCTATGGCTACACCTTC.